Reported below is one T cell receptor beta chain. What it binds is unknown. This specimen comes from a study of OX40 agonist ivuxolimab in advanced cancers. For the study at large: Those enrolled were roughly 85% male, with a mean age of around 55 years and ages from roughly 23 to 79. Therapy given before enrollment (anti-PD-1, anti-PD-L1 or anti-CTLA-4) was allowed, and approximately 40% had some.

Findings and limits, study-wide: Specificity for antigen went undetermined in the expanded peripheral T cells.

Produced via immunoSEQ multiplex PCR; TCRdb's table is partial and in-frame only. The sample holds 65,000 to 95,000 clones; around 90% are singletons and the top ten take around 10%. Germline V lookup: CDR1 SNHLY, CDR2 FYNNEI. The CDR3 length is 14 residues. V dropped 4 bases and J dropped 3 bases, with 10 bases sitting between them. The sequenced sample was CD4+ or CD8+ T cells sorted from blood, obtained in a trial of the OX40 agonist ivuxolimab. This sequence joins TRBV2 and TRBJ1-5; D is perhaps TRBD1 (5 bases). This clonotype was obtained from an adult with an advanced solid tumor such as melanoma, head and neck, liver or kidney cancer. The CDR3 nucleotides are TGTGCCAGCAGTGGCGGGACTGACAATCAGCCCCAGCATTTT. Encoded protein: CASSGGTDNQPQHF. The variable domain in full, with the rest retrieved from reference TRBV2 and TRBJ1-5, is EPEVTQTPSHQVTQMGQEVILRCVPISNHLYFYWYRQILGQKVEFLVSFYNNEISEKSEIFDDQFSVERPDGSNFTLKIRSTKLEDSAMYFCASSGGTDNQPQHFGDGTRLSIL.